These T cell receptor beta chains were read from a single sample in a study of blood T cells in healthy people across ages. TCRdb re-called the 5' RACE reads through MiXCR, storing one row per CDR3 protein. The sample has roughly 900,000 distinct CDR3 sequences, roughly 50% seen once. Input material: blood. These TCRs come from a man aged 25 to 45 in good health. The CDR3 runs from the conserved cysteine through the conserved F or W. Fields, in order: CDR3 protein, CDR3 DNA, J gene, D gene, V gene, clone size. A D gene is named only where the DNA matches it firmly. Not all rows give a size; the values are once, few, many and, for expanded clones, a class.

CDR3 protein: CASSYRPTGSYNEQFF; CDR3 DNA: TGTGCCAGCAGTTACCGGCCGACAGGGTCGTACAATGAGCAGTTCTTC; J gene: TRBJ2-1; D gene: TRBD1; V gene: TRBV6-5; clone size: -
CDR3 protein: CSAKTQGGAYEQYF; CDR3 DNA: TGCAGCGCTAAAACACAGGGGGGAGCCTACGAGCAGTACTTC; J gene: TRBJ2-7; D gene: TRBD1; V gene: TRBV29-1; clone size: -
CDR3 protein: CASSPEGSGANVLTF; CDR3 DNA: TGTGCCAGCAGTCCAGAGGGCTCTGGGGCCAACGTCCTGACTTTC; J gene: TRBJ2-6; D gene: -; V gene: TRBV28; clone size: once
CDR3 protein: CASKEQDAQPQHF; CDR3 DNA: TGTGCCAGTAAGGAACAGGATGCTCAGCCCCAGCATTTT; J gene: TRBJ1-5; D gene: -; V gene: TRBV12-3/TRBV12-4; clone size: -
CDR3 protein: CASSVASGASSTDTQYF; CDR3 DNA: TGTGCCAGCAGCGTAGCGAGCGGGGCTTCTAGCACAGATACGCAGTATTTT; J gene: TRBJ2-3; D gene: TRBD2; V gene: TRBV9; clone size: few
CDR3 protein: CASSLERAMNTGELFF; CDR3 DNA: TGTGCCAGCAGTTTGGAGAGGGCCATGAACACCGGGGAGCTGTTTTTT; J gene: TRBJ2-2; D gene: -; V gene: TRBV12-3/TRBV12-4; clone size: -
CDR3 protein: CASSPYIDNEQFF; CDR3 DNA: TGTGCCAGCAGCCCCTATATTGACAATGAGCAGTTCTTC; J gene: TRBJ2-1; D gene: -; V gene: TRBV7-2; clone size: few
CDR3 protein: CASSLSRGATTPDTQYF; CDR3 DNA: TGTGCCAGCAGCCTCTCGCGGGGAGCGACTACTCCAGATACGCAGTATTTT; J gene: TRBJ2-3; D gene: -; V gene: TRBV7-2; clone size: few
CDR3 protein: CATSGENRDFKETQYF; CDR3 DNA: TGTGCCACCAGTGGGGAAAACCGGGACTTCAAAGAGACCCAGTACTTC; J gene: TRBJ2-5; D gene: -; V gene: TRBV24-1; clone size: few
CDR3 protein: CASTGLAGAYNEQFF; CDR3 DNA: TGTGCCAGCACCGGACTAGCGGGGGCGTACAATGAGCAGTTCTTC; J gene: TRBJ2-1; D gene: TRBD2; V gene: TRBV28; clone size: few
CDR3 protein: CASSGGQGDEQYF; CDR3 DNA: TGTGCCAGTAGTGGGGGACAGGGAGACGAGCAGTACTTC; J gene: TRBJ2-7; D gene: TRBD1; V gene: TRBV19; clone size: few
CDR3 protein: CASSSGQTYYEQYF; CDR3 DNA: TGTGCCAGCAGTTCGGGACAGACATACTACGAGCAGTACTTC; J gene: TRBJ2-7; D gene: TRBD1; V gene: TRBV27; clone size: few
CDR3 protein: CASSVTQEETQYF; CDR3 DNA: TGTGCCAGCAGCGTGACACAGGAAGAGACCCAGTACTTC; J gene: TRBJ2-5; D gene: -; V gene: TRBV11-3; clone size: -
CDR3 protein: CAISELGMGQEAFF; CDR3 DNA: TGTGCCATCAGTGAGTTGGGGATGGGACAGGAAGCTTTCTTT; J gene: TRBJ1-1; D gene: TRBD1; V gene: TRBV10-3; clone size: -
CDR3 protein: CSASHGLAGTDTQYF; CDR3 DNA: TGCAGTGCAAGCCACGGACTAGCGGGCACAGATACGCAGTATTTT; J gene: TRBJ2-3; D gene: TRBD2; V gene: TRBV20-1; clone size: few
CDR3 protein: CSVVPQGAKNTEAFF; CDR3 DNA: TGCAGCGTCGTACCACAGGGAGCTAAGAACACTGAAGCTTTCTTT; J gene: TRBJ1-1; D gene: -; V gene: TRBV29-1; clone size: -
CDR3 protein: CASSVDRGEGYTF; CDR3 DNA: TGTGCCAGCAGCGTAGACAGGGGAGAGGGCTACACCTTC; J gene: TRBJ1-2; D gene: TRBD1; V gene: TRBV7-2; clone size: -
CDR3 protein: CSARDLRWLAVLSGANVLTF; CDR3 DNA: TGCAGTGCTAGAGATCTCCGTTGGCTAGCGGTATTATCTGGGGCCAACGTCCTGACTTTC; J gene: TRBJ2-6; D gene: TRBD2; V gene: TRBV20-1; clone size: -
CDR3 protein: CASYSGVDEQYF; CDR3 DNA: TGTGCCAGCTATTCAGGGGTGGATGAGCAGTACTTC; J gene: TRBJ2-5; D gene: -; V gene: TRBV28; clone size: -
CDR3 protein: CASSHASISYEQYF; CDR3 DNA: TGTGCCAGCAGCCACGCCTCAATCTCCTACGAGCAGTACTTC; J gene: TRBJ2-7; D gene: -; V gene: TRBV3-1; clone size: once
CDR3 protein: CSARGGGTQFF; CDR3 DNA: TGCAGTGCTAGAGGAGGGGGGACGCAGTTCTTC; J gene: TRBJ2-1; D gene: -; V gene: TRBV20-1; clone size: -
CDR3 protein: CASSSSGQGTEQYF; CDR3 DNA: TGTGCCAGCAGTTCCTCGGGACAGGGAACCGAGCAGTACTTC; J gene: TRBJ2-7; D gene: TRBD1; V gene: TRBV6-6; clone size: few
CDR3 protein: CASKGELNQPQHF; CDR3 DNA: TGTGCCAGCAAAGGGGAGCTCAATCAGCCCCAGCATTTT; J gene: TRBJ1-5; D gene: -; V gene: TRBV2; clone size: -
CDR3 protein: CASSPRADLTEAFF; CDR3 DNA: TGTGCCAGCAGCCCCCGGGCGGACCTCACTGAAGCTTTCTTT; J gene: TRBJ1-1; D gene: -; V gene: TRBV12-3/TRBV12-4; clone size: -
CDR3 protein: CASSLGLVADGETQYF; CDR3 DNA: TGTGCCAGCAGTTTAGGTCTGGTGGCAGACGGAGAGACCCAGTACTTC; J gene: TRBJ2-5; D gene: -; V gene: TRBV27; clone size: few
CDR3 protein: CSVESSAGNEQFF; CDR3 DNA: TGCAGCGTTGAATCCTCGGCGGGCAATGAGCAGTTCTTC; J gene: TRBJ2-1; D gene: -; V gene: TRBV29-1; clone size: -
CDR3 protein: CASSRTRDSTDTQYF; CDR3 DNA: TGCGCCAGCAGCCGAACCCGGGACAGCACAGATACGCAGTATTTT; J gene: TRBJ2-3; D gene: -; V gene: TRBV4-1; clone size: few
CDR3 protein: CSALRRDRWKGTQYF; CDR3 DNA: TGCAGTGCCTTAAGAAGGGACAGGTGGAAAGGGACCCAGTACTTC; J gene: TRBJ2-5; D gene: TRBD1; V gene: TRBV20-1; clone size: -
CDR3 protein: CASSLLQEGTDTQYF; CDR3 DNA: TGTGCCAGCAGTCTACTTCAAGAGGGGACAGATACGCAGTATTTT; J gene: TRBJ2-3; D gene: -; V gene: TRBV2; clone size: -
CDR3 protein: CATLSTGNNEQFF; CDR3 DNA: TGTGCCACCTTGTCTACAGGAAACAATGAGCAGTTCTTC; J gene: TRBJ2-1; D gene: -; V gene: TRBV10-3; clone size: few
CDR3 protein: CASRPQGAAYNEQFF; CDR3 DNA: TGTGCCAGCAGGCCCCAGGGGGCCGCCTACAATGAGCAGTTCTTC; J gene: TRBJ2-1; D gene: TRBD1; V gene: TRBV6-1; clone size: few
CDR3 protein: CAYEVASYRYEQYF; CDR3 DNA: TGTGCATACGAGGTGGCTAGCTACAGATACGAGCAGTACTTC; J gene: TRBJ2-7; D gene: -; V gene: TRBV30; clone size: -
CDR3 protein: CASSLARTADYANYDYTF; CDR3 DNA: TGCGCCAGCAGCTTGGCAAGGACGGCCGATTATGCTAACTATGACTACACCTTC; J gene: TRBJ1-2; D gene: -; V gene: TRBV5-1; clone size: -
CDR3 protein: CASSLREGLSYEQYF; CDR3 DNA: TGTGCCAGCAGTCTTCGGGAGGGGCTCTCCTACGAGCAGTACTTC; J gene: TRBJ2-7; D gene: TRBD2; V gene: TRBV7-6; clone size: -
CDR3 protein: CASSHPRETQYF; CDR3 DNA: TGCGCCAGCAGCCATCCCCGAGAGACCCAGTACTTC; J gene: TRBJ2-5; D gene: -; V gene: TRBV5-1; clone size: few
CDR3 protein: CASSLGLAGGSSYNEQFF; CDR3 DNA: TGTGCCAGCAGCTTGGGACTAGCGGGGGGTAGCTCCTACAATGAGCAGTTCTTC; J gene: TRBJ2-1; D gene: TRBD2; V gene: TRBV7-8; clone size: -
CDR3 protein: CSASSAGGQGSTQYF; CDR3 DNA: TGCAGTGCTAGTTCGGCGGGAGGACAGGGTAGCACGCAGTATTTT; J gene: TRBJ2-3; D gene: -; V gene: TRBV20-1; clone size: -